One sample yielded the 13 T cell receptor beta chains listed below, sequenced in a study of T cell repertoires in cytomegalovirus infection. These receptors lack a known antigen. TCRdb reanalysed the reads using MiXCR and keeps one entry per CDR3 protein. The table includes about 770,000 distinct CDR3 sequences, almost 30% detected once. Sample: cultured CD8+ T cells from PBMCs, taken from culture after CMV antigen stimulation. These receptors were obtained from a human donor in good health (CMV status not recorded). Some clones in this sample may be carry-over from other donors' samples.

This chain links TRBV6-5 with TRBJ1-6, with 7 nucleotides matching TRBD1. CDR1 and CDR2 (germline): MNHEY, SVGAGI. The trim removed 6 bases at V and 9 bases at J, leaving 5 bases unmatched. The CDR3 spans 13 residues. CDR3 protein: CASRAGGSSPLHF. For the CDR3, the DNA is TGTGCCAGCAGGGCAGGGGGGAGTTCACCCCTCCACTTT.

This clonotype was seen a few times. The rearrangement uses TRBV12-3 or TRBV12-4 and TRBJ1-1; maybe TRBD1 (5 bases). CDR3 length: 16 amino acids. Deletions cut 7 bases from V and 1 base from J, with 19 bases between. In DNA, the CDR3 is TGTGCCAGCATCCAGGAGGGACCCCTTGGGAACACTGAAGCTTTCTTT. This encodes CASIQEGPLGNTEAFF.

As regards this clonotype: The junction differs from germline at one of its ends, possibly a read error. The chain uses TRBV14 and TRBJ2-7; D gene ambiguous. The germline V gene has CDR1 SGHDN and CDR2 FVKESK. This CDR3 is built from 14 residues. The chain's CDR3 is CASSQGGVRYEQYF. The CDR3, as DNA: TGTGCCAGCAGCCAAGGAGGAGTTCGCTACGAGCAGTACTTT.

This clonotype was picked up many times. The chain is built from TRBV12-3 or TRBV12-4 and TRBJ2-7; 7 nucleotides match TRBD2. This CDR3 comprises 13 residues. The V gene end was trimmed by 4 bases and the J gene end by 1 base; junction bases not matched to a gene: 1. As DNA, the CDR3 is TGTGCCAGCAGTTGGGAGGGGTCCTACGAGCAGTACTTC. Encoded protein: CASSWEGSYEQYF.

The sample holds many counts of this clonotype. The V gene is TRBV7-8, the J gene TRBJ2-2, with TRBD2 matching over 9 bases. Germline CDR1 is SGHVS and CDR2 is FQNEAQ. Trimming at V came to 1 base and at J to 2 bases, leaving 8 bases not matched to a gene. The CDR3 is 18 amino acids. DNA of the CDR3: TGTGCCAGCAGCTTAGGGGCGAGCGGGGGGCTTAACACCGGGGAGCTGTTTTTT. This encodes CASSLGASGGLNTGELFF.

The chain uses TRBV6-5 and TRBJ1-1, with D perhaps TRBD1 (6 bases). CDR3 length: 15 amino acids. V was clipped by 2 bases and J by 3 bases, with 13 bases between them. CDR1 is MNHEY and CDR2 is SVGAGI in the germline V gene. CDR3 sequence (DNA): TGTGCCAGCAGTTACGAGGGGGTATCCTACACTGAAGCTTTCTTT. Its translation: CASSYEGVSYTEAFF.

This clonotype was seen a few times. This chain links TRBV7-9 with TRBJ1-3; D is undetermined. Deletions cut 5 bases from V and 0 bases from J, with 17 bases between. The CDR3 extends over 17 amino acids. CDR1 is SEHNR, CDR2 FQNEAQ, per germline (reference sequence). CDR3 in DNA: TGTGCCAGCAGCGCGGCGAGAGGACCCGACTCTGGAAACACCATATATTTT. Its translation: CASSAARGPDSGNTIYF.

Ten or more counts support this clonotype. The gene calls are TRBV11-2 and TRBJ2-5; 7 positions match TRBD1. Germline-derived CDR1 and CDR2 are SGHAT and FQNNGV. The CDR3 length is 15 residues. With V trimmed by 4 bases and J by 1 base, 6 bases remained unmatched. The CDR3: CASSSGTVSQETQYF. In DNA, the CDR3 is TGTGCCAGCAGCTCCGGGACAGTATCCCAAGAGACCCAGTACTTC.

The chain uses TRBV5-1 and TRBJ2-2; no clear D. Deletions cut 4 bases from V and 8 bases from J, with 12 bases between. The germline CDR1 and CDR2 sequences are SGHRS and YFSETQ. This CDR3 comprises 13 residues. The CDR3 nucleotides read TGCGCCAGCAGCCTCCTTGATTTGGGGGAGCTGTTTTTT. Protein: CASSLLDLGELFF.

This clonotype was seen a single time. Sequence at one end of the junction differs from germline and may be a read error. The CDR3 nucleotides read TGTACCAGCAGTGACGACAGCCCCTACGAGCAGTACTTC. As protein: CTSSDDSPYEQYF. The V and J genes are TRBV6-8 and TRBJ2-7; TRBD1 might be the D (5 bases). The CDR3 extends over 13 amino acids. CDR1 and CDR2 from the germline V gene are MNHGY and SAAAGT.

This clonotype was seen a few times. V usage is TRBV7-8 and J usage is TRBJ1-2; perhaps TRBD1 as D (5 bases). Germline V lookup: CDR1 SGHVS, CDR2 FQNEAQ. The CDR3 length is 15 residues. Trimming shortened V by 5 bases and J by 6 bases, and 19 bases separated the two germline ends. The CDR3 is CASSARQTYYDGYTF. CDR3 DNA: TGTGCCAGCAGCGCCCGACAGACCTACTATGATGGCTACACCTTC. The whole variable domain, filled in from reference TRBV7-8 and TRBJ1-2, reads GAGVSQSPRYKVAKRGQDVALRCDPISGHVSLFWYQQALGQGPEFLTYFQNEAQLDKSGLPSDRFFAERPEGSVSTLKIQRTQQEDSAVYLCASSARQTYYDGYTFGSGTRLTVV.

This clonotype was seen only a few times. V gene TRBV27 combines with J gene TRBJ2-1; the D call may be TRBD1 or TRBD2 (5 bases each). Germline loops: CDR1 MNHEY, CDR2 SMNVEV (reference sequence). The CDR3 consists of 14 residues. V was shortened by 6 bases and J by 4 bases, with 13 bases between the two germline ends. The CDR3 reads CASSSWDPYNEQFF. The CDR3 DNA sequence: TGTGCCAGCAGCTCCTGGGACCCTTACAATGAGCAGTTCTTC.

This clonotype showed up many times. V usage is TRBV7-6 and J usage is TRBJ2-3; D is tentatively TRBD1 or TRBD2 (5 bases each). CDR1 is SGHVS, CDR2 FNYEAQ, per germline. V lost 5 bases, J lost 1 base, and 10 bases lay in between. CDR3 length equals 14 residues. Here the CDR3 reads CASSHRGGTDTQYF. Here the CDR3 DNA reads TGTGCCAGCAGCCATCGGGGCGGCACAGATACGCAGTATTTT.